This T cell receptor beta chain originates from a study of blood T cell repertoires in COVID-19. As for the study in general: Sites in the United States, Italy and Spain provided acute and convalescent COVID-19 samples. The analysed material was cDNA or gDNA that came from T cells, B-cell-depleted T cells, or PBMCs.

Here immunoSEQ multiplex PCR was the method, and the copy in TCRdb shows in-frame clones only, minus some. Altogether roughly 100,000 clones are present, 81% being singletons, with the ten largest covering 30% to 45%. V trimming: 1 base; J trimming: 5 bases; junction bases outside the gene matches: 11. This CDR3 has 17 residues. CDR1 is LGHDT, CDR2 YNNKEL, per germline (reference sequence). This sequence was found in a man aged 80 or over with acute or convalescent COVID-19. This chain uses TRBV3-1 (or the pseudogene TRBV3-2) with TRBJ2-7, with TRBD2 matching over 10 bases. The sequenced sample consisted of peripheral blood. The CDR3 DNA reads as TGTGCCAGCAGCCAAGGGTCTCTAGCGGGAGTAATCAACGAGCAGTACTTC. This codes for CASSQGSLAGVINEQYF.